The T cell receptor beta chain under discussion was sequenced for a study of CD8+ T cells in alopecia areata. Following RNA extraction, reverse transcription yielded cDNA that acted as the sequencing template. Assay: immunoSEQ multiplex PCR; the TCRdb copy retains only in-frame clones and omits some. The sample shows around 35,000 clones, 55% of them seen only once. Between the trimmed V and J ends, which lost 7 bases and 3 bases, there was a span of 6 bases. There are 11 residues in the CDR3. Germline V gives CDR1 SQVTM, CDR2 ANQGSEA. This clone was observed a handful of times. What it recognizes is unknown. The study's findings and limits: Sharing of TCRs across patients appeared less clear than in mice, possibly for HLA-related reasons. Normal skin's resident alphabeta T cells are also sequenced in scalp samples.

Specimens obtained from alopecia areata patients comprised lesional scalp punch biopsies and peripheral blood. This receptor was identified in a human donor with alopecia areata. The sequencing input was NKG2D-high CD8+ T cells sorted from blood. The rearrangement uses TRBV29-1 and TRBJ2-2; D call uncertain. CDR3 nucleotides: TGCAGCGGACGGTACACCGGGGAGCTGTTTTTT. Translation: CSGRYTGELFF.